These T cell receptor beta chains were read from a single sample in a study of T cells in Graves' hyperthyroidism and ophthalmopathy. TCRdb re-analysed the multiplex PCR reads in MiXCR, keeping a single row per CDR3 protein. There are about 640,000 distinct CDR3 sequences in the sample; less than 25% occur only once, and over 30% lies in the top ten. Source material: blood. Receptors originate from a man aged 25 to 40 with Graves' ophthalmopathy. Both conserved end residues are part of each CDR3. The D gene is left open where the match is weak. Clone size appears in some rows only: once, few, many, or a class for an expanded clone.

TRBV28	TRBJ1-4	.	many	CASSLNLPLKTNEKLFF	TGTGCCAGCAGTTTAAACCTTCCTTTAAAAACTAATGAAAAACTGTTTTTT
TRBV6-5	TRBJ2-7	TRBD2	.	CASSYPPMTSGRIGEQYF	TGTGCCAGCAGCTACCCGCCGATGACTAGCGGGAGGATAGGGGAGCAGTACTTC
TRBV7-6	TRBJ2-7	.	few	CASKQVPASDEQYF	TGTGCCAGCAAACAGGTTCCGGCTAGCGACGAGCAGTACTTC
TRBV20-1	TRBJ2-5	.	.	CSAPTRGDQETQYF	TGCAGTGCCCCCACCAGGGGCGACCAAGAGACCCAGTACTTC
TRBV19	TRBJ2-6	.	.	CASSFQQGTLSGANVLTF	TGTGCCAGTAGTTTTCAACAGGGAACTCTCTCTGGGGCCAACGTCCTGACTTTC
TRBV10-1	TRBJ2-2	TRBD2	.	CASSGAGARTGELFF	TGCGCCAGCAGTGGAGCGGGAGCTCGCACCGGGGAGCTGTTTTTT
TRBV18	TRBJ1-1	TRBD1	few	CASSPSRQGASNTEAFF	TGTGCCAGCTCACCTTCCCGACAGGGGGCATCGAACACTGAAGCTTTCTTT
TRBV7-2	TRBJ2-2	.	few	CASSLVKNTGELFF	TGTGCCAGCAGCTTAGTTAAGAACACCGGGGAGCTGTTTTTT
TRBV7-9	TRBJ1-2	.	.	CASSLGTGARGYTF	TGTGCCAGCAGCTTAGGGACGGGCGCGAGAGGCTACACCTTC
TRBV5-5	TRBJ2-3	TRBD2	many	CASTDSPGTSGRGSTDTQYF	TGTGCCAGCACCGACTCTCCCGGGACTAGCGGGAGGGGGAGCACAGATACGCAGTATTTT
TRBV3-1	TRBJ2-5	.	few	CASSQGPTAGTQYF	TGTGCCAGCAGCCAAGGACCGACCGCGGGGACCCAGTACTTC
TRBV25-1	TRBJ2-1	.	few	CASSVREGRGEQFF	TGTGCCAGCAGTGTTCGAGAGGGCCGGGGTGAGCAGTTCTTC
TRBV20-1	TRBJ2-7	.	.	CSTPSKGGWYEQYF	TGCAGTACCCCGTCGAAGGGGGGTTGGTACGAGCAGTACTTC
TRBV28	TRBJ1-1	TRBD1	few	CASSSNRGEAFF	TGTGCCAGCAGTTCAAACAGGGGGGAAGCTTTCTTT
TRBV28	TRBJ2-1	.	many	CASSSSAHQSEQFF	TGTGCCAGCAGCAGTAGCGCCCACCAGAGTGAGCAGTTCTTC
TRBV19	TRBJ2-7	.	few	CASSQSGSYEQYF	TGTGCCAGTAGTCAAAGCGGATCCTACGAGCAGTACTTC
TRBV19	TRBJ2-7	TRBD2	.	CASSLTTGTSGGNSYEQYF	TGTGCCAGTAGCTTAACAACCGGGACTAGCGGGGGAAACTCCTACGAGCAGTACTTC
TRBV27	TRBJ2-1	.	many	CASSLSGEQFF	TGTGCCAGCAGCTTAAGTGGTGAGCAGTTCTTC
TRBV11-1	TRBJ2-1	TRBD2	many	CASSLGSGLASEQFF	TGTGCCAGCAGCTTAGGGAGCGGACTAGCGAGTGAGCAGTTCTTC
TRBV7-2	TRBJ2-7	.	many	CASSLGMTRGGSYEQYF	TGTGCCAGCAGCTTAGGAATGACAAGGGGCGGATCCTACGAGCAGTACTTC
TRBV5-1	TRBJ2-7	.	.	CASSSLVGAQEQYF	TGCGCCAGCAGCTCCCTCGTAGGGGCTCAAGAGCAGTACTTC
TRBV7-9	TRBJ2-1	.	.	CASSGRNSYNEQFF	TGTGCCAGCAGCGGACGGAATTCTTACAATGAGCAGTTCTTC
TRBV4-1	TRBJ1-4	.	.	CASSQDAEKLFF	TGCGCCAGCAGCCAAGATGCTGAAAAACTGTTTTTT
TRBV2	TRBJ2-5	.	.	CASRGEMGETQYF	TGTGCCAGCAGGGGGGAGATGGGAGAGACCCAGTACTTC
TRBV28	TRBJ1-5	TRBD1	.	CASSLQGGVNQPQHF	TGTGCCAGCAGTTTACAGGGGGGAGTCAATCAGCCCCAGCATTTT
TRBV20-1	TRBJ2-5	.	.	CSARERRRGTMETQYF	TGCAGTGCTAGAGAGAGGCGGAGGGGGACAATGGAGACCCAGTACTTC
TRBV7-3	TRBJ2-1	TRBD2	.	CASSLAGGGGYEQFF	TGTGCCAGCAGCTTAGCCGGGGGGGGGGGGTATGAGCAGTTCTTC
TRBV2	TRBJ1-1	TRBD1	many	CASSLGGTENTEAFF	TGTGCCAGCAGTTTGGGCGGGACAGAGAACACTGAAGCTTTCTTT
TRBV9	TRBJ2-1	TRBD2	few	CASSVSLSGRGDNEQFF	TGTGCCAGCAGCGTGTCCCTGAGCGGGAGGGGTGACAATGAGCAGTTCTTC
TRBV7-6	TRBJ2-6	.	few	CASSLVGGTGSGANVLTF	TGTGCCAGCAGCTTAGTAGGGGGGACGGGCTCCGGGGCCAACGTCCTGACTTTC
TRBV6-2/TRBV6-3	TRBJ2-3	.	.	CASSYNWGTDTQYF	TGTGCCAGCAGTTATAACTGGGGCACAGATACGCAGTATTTT
TRBV24-1	TRBJ2-1	TRBD2	.	CATSFPGLAGVRNEQFF	TGTGCCACCAGCTTCCCGGGACTAGCGGGAGTTCGCAATGAGCAGTTCTTC
TRBV7-9	TRBJ1-2	TRBD1	.	CASSSPPSGTGRDGYTF	TGTGCCAGCAGCTCACCCCCCTCCGGGACAGGGAGGGATGGCTACACCTTC
TRBV20-1	TRBJ1-1	.	.	CSERHGDTEAFF	TGCAGTGAGAGGCATGGGGACACTGAAGCTTTCTTT
TRBV12-3/TRBV12-4	TRBJ2-7	TRBD2	few	CASSFPGGRWEQYF	TGTGCCAGCAGTTTTCCGGGAGGAAGGTGGGAGCAGTACTTC
TRBV20-1	TRBJ2-3	.	many	CSASGQGGMTDTQYF	TGCAGTGCTAGCGGACAGGGAGGGATGACAGATACGCAGTATTTT
TRBV13	TRBJ1-2	.	few	CASSRTSFRDIYGYTF	TGTGCCAGCAGCCGGACCTCCTTCCGGGACATCTATGGCTACACCTTC
TRBV25-1	TRBJ2-7	TRBD1	once	CASSEWGQGDEQYF	TGTGCCAGCAGTGAATGGGGACAGGGCGACGAGCAGTACTTC
TRBV28	TRBJ2-6	TRBD2	.	CASTSGGFEANVLTF	TGTGCCAGCACTAGCGGGGGGTTTGAGGCCAACGTCCTGACTTTC
TRBV27	TRBJ1-6	.	many	CASTWTALFDNSPLHF	TGTGCCAGCACTTGGACCGCCCTGTTCGATAATTCACCCCTCCACTTT
TRBV2	TRBJ2-2	.	.	CASKGRLGSTGELFF	TGTGCCAGTAAGGGACGCCTCGGGAGCACCGGGGAGCTGTTTTTT
TRBV2	TRBJ2-7	TRBD2	few	CASRGAGGPFEQYF	TGTGCCAGCAGGGGAGCGGGAGGGCCGTTCGAGCAGTACTTC
TRBV27	TRBJ2-7	TRBD2	.	CASSPLSAGGYEQYF	TGTGCCAGCAGTCCCCTCTCGGCGGGAGGGTACGAGCAGTACTTC
TRBV7-2	TRBJ2-1	TRBD2	many	CASSTGYGRSYNEQFF	TGTGCCAGCAGTACAGGCTACGGGAGGTCCTACAATGAGCAGTTCTTC
TRBV5-4	TRBJ1-1	TRBD1	few	CASSRGGTGGEAFF	TGTGCCAGCAGCCGCGGGGGAACAGGGGGTGAAGCTTTCTTT